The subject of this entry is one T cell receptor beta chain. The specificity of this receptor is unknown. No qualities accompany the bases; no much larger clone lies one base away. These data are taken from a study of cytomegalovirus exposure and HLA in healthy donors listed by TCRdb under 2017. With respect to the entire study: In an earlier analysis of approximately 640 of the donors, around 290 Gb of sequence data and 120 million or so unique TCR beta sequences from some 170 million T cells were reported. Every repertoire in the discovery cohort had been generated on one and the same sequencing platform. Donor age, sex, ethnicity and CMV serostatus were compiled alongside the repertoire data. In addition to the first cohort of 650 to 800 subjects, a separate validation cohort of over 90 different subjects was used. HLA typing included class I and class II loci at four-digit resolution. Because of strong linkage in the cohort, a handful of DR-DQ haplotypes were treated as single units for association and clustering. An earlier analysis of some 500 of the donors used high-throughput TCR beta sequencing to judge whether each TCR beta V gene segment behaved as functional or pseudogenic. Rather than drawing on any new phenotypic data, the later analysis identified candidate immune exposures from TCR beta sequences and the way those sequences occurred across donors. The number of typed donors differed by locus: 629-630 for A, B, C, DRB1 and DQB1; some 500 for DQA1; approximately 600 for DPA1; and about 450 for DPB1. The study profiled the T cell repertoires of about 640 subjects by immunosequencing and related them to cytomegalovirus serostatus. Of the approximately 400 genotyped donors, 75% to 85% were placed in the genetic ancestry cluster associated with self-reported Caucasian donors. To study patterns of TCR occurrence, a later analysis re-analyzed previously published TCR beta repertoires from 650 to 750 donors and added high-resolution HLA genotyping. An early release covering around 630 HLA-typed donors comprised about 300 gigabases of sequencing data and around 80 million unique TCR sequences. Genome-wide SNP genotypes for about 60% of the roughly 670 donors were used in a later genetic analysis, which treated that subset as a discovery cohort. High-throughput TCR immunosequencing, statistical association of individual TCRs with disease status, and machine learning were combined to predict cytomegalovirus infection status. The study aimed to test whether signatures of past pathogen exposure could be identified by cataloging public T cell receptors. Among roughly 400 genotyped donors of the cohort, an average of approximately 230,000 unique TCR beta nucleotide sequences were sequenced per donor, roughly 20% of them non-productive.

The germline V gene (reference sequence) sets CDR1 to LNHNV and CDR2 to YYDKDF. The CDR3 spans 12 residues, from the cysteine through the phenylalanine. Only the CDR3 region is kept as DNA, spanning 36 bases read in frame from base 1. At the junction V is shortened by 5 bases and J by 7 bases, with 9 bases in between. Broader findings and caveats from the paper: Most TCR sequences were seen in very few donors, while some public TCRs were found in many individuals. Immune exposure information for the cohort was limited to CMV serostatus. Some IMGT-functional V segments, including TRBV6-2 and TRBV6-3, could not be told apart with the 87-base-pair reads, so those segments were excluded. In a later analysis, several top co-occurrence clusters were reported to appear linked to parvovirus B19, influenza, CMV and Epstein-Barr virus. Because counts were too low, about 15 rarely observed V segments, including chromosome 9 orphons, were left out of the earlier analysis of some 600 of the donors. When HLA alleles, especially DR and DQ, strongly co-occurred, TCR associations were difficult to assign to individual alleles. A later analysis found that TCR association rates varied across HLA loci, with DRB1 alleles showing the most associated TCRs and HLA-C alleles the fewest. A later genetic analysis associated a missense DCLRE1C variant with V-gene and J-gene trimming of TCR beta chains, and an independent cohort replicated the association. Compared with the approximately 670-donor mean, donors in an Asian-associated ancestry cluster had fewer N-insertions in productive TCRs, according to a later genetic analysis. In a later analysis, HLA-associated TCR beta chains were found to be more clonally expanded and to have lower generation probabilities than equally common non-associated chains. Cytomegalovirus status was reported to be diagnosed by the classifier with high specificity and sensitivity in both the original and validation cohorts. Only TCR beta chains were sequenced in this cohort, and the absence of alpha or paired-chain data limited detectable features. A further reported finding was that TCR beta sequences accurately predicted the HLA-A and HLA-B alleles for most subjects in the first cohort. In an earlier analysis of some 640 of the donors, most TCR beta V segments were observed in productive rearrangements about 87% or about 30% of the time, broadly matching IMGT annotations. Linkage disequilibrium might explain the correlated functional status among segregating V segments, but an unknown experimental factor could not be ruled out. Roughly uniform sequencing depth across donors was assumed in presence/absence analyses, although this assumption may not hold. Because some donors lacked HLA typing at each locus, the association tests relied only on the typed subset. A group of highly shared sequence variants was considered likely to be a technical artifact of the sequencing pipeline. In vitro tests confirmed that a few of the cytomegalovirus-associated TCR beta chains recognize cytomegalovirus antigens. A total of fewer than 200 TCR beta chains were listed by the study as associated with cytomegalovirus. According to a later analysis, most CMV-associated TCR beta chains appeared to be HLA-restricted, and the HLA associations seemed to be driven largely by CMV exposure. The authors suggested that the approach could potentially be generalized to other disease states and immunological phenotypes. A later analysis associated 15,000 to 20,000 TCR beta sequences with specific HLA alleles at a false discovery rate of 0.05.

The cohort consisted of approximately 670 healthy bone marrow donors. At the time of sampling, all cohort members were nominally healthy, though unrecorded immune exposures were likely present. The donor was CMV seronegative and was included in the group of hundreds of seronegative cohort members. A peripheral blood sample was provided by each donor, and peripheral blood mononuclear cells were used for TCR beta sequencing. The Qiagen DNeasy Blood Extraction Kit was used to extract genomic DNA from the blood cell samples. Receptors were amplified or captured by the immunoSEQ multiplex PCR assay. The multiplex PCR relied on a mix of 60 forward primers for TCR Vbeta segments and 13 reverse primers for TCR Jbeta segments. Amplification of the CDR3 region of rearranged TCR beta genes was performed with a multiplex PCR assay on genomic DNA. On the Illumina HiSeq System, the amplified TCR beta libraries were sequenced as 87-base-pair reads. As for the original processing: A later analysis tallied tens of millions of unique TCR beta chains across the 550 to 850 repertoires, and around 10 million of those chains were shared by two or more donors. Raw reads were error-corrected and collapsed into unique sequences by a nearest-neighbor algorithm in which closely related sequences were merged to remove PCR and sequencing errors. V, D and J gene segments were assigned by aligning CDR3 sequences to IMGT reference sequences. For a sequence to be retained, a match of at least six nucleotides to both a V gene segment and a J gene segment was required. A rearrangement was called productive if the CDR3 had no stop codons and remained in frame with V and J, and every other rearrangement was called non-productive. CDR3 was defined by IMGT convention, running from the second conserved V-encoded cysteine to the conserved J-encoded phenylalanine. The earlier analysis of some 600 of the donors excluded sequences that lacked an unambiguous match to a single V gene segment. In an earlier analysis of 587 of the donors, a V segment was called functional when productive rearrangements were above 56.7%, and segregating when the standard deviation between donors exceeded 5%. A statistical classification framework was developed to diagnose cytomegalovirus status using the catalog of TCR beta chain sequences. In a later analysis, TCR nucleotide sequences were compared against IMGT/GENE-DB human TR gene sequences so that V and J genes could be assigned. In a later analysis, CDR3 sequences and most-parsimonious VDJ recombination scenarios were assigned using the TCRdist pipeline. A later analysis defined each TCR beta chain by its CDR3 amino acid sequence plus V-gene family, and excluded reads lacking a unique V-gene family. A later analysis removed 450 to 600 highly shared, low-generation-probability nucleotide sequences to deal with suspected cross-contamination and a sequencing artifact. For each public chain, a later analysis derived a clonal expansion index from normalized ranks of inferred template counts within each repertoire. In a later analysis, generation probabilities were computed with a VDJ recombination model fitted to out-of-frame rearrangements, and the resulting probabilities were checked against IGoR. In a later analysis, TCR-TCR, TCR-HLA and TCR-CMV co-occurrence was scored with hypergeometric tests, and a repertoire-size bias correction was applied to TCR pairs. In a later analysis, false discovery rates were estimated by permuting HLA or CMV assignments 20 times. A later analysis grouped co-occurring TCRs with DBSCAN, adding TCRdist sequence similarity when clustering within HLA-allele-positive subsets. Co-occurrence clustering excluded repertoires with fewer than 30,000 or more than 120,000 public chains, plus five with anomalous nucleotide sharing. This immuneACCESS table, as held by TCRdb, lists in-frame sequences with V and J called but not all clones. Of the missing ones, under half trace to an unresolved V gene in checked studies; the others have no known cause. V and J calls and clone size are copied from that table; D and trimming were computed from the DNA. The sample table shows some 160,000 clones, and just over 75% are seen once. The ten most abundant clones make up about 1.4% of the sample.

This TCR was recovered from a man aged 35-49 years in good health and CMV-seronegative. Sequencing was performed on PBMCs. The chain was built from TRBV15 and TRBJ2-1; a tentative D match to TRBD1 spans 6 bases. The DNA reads TGTGCCACCAGCCCCGGACAGAATGAGCAGTTCTTC. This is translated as CATSPGQNEQFF.